These 28 T cell receptor beta chains share one sample of origin, sequenced in a study of T cell changes during pregnancy in multiple sclerosis. Some clones are missing from TCRdb's copy, which holds only in-frame ones; the method was immunoSEQ multiplex PCR. The data hold tens of thousands of clones, with 89% observed a single time. Sequencing was performed on CD4+ T cells from peripheral blood mononuclear cells, taken in the first trimester of pregnancy. All receptors derive from a female donor with multiple sclerosis, enrolled in a pregnancy study.

The chain recombines TRBV6-6 with TRBJ1-2; D is unresolved. The V end was cut by 4 bases, the J end by 8 bases, with 8 bases between. The CDR3 extends over 11 amino acids. The germline gives CDR1 MNHNY, CDR2 SVGAGI (reference sequence). The CDR3 nucleotides read TGTGCCAGCAGTTCTTATAAAGGCTACACCTTC. Its translation: CASSSYKGYTF.

The V call is TRBV4-2, the J call TRBJ1-2, with D uncertain. CDR3 length equals 13 residues. The germline gives CDR1 LGHNA, CDR2 YNFKEQ. Trimming took 5 bases from V and 3 from J, leaving 10 bases between them. The CDR3 DNA follows: TGTGCCAGCAGCAGAGGGATGGACTATGGCTACACCTTC. It specifies CASSRGMDYGYTF.

The chain joins TRBV7-9 to TRBJ1-2, with D perhaps TRBD1 (6 bases). V lost 5 bases and J lost 4, with 23 bases in between. The CDR3 extends over 17 amino acids. Germline assignment: CDR1 SEHNR and CDR2 FQNEAQ (reference sequence). CDR3 nucleotides: TGTGCCAGCAGCGGAAATCAGGGGAGCCGGACCTTCTATGGCTACACCTTC. This translates into CASSGNQGSRTFYGYTF.

The chain recombines TRBV5-4 with TRBJ2-5, with TRBD2 matching over 9 bases. Trimming removed 4 bases from V and 4 bases from J; junction bases left unmatched: 2. The CDR3 is 13 amino acids. In germline, CDR1 is SGHNT, CDR2 YYREEE (reference sequence). This CDR3 reads CASSLLAGETQYF. The CDR3 DNA is TGTGCCAGCAGCCTACTAGCGGGAGAGACCCAGTACTTC.

V and J are TRBV7-9 and TRBJ2-1; tentative D call: TRBD2 (5 bases). Trimming pared 5 bases from V and 5 bases from J, leaving 16 bases between. Germline CDR1 SEHNR, CDR2 FQNEAQ (reference sequence). CDR3 length equals 15 residues. The CDR3 DNA sequence: TGTGCCAGCAGCACCCCCAGCGGACGAAACAATGAGCAGTTCTTC. It translates to CASSTPSGRNNEQFF.

The rearrangement uses TRBV7-9 and TRBJ2-5; TRBD2 might be the D (5 bases). The V end lost 5 bases, the J end lost 5 bases, and 15 bases lay between the germline ends. The CDR3 runs 14 residues. The germline CDR1 and CDR2 sequences are SEHNR and FQNEAQ (reference sequence). In DNA, the CDR3 is TGTGCCAGCAGCCTAAGGGAGATAGCGGAGACCCAGTACTTC. It codes for CASSLREIAETQYF.

This chain joins TRBV6-5 and TRBJ1-1; 9 bases match TRBD1. J gave up 7 bases and V 6 bases, and 9 bases lay outside the gene matches. Germline CDR1 MNHEY, CDR2 SVGAGI. The CDR3 is made up of 14 amino acids. Written as DNA, the CDR3 is TGTGCCAGCAGGAAAACAGGGGGCGGGAATGAAGCTTTCTTT. Its translation is CASRKTGGGNEAFF.

The chain has TRBV11-2 and TRBJ2-3; 7 positions match TRBD1. Germline V gene sequence: CDR1 SGHAT, CDR2 FQNNGV. With 1 base clipped from V and 1 base from J, the junction kept 11 bases outside the gene matches. CDR3 length: 18 residues. The CDR3 region is CASSLGTGQAIGTDTQYF. In DNA, the CDR3 is TGTGCCAGCAGCTTAGGGACAGGACAGGCGATTGGCACAGATACGCAGTATTTT.

This rearrangement joins TRBV11-2 to TRBJ1-5, with D tentatively TRBD1 (6 bases). Looked up from germline, CDR1 is SGHAT and CDR2 is FQNNGV. Trimming removed 2 bases at V and 3 bases at J, with 11 bases between. The CDR3 extends over 15 amino acids. The CDR3 sequence: CASSLSTGHNQPQHF. The CDR3 DNA follows: TGTGCCAGCAGCTTATCGACAGGACACAATCAGCCCCAGCATTTT.

The CDR3 DNA reads as TGTGCCTGGAGCACGGGGATCCAAGAGACCCAGTACTTC. It is translated as CAWSTGIQETQYF. The V and J genes are TRBV30 and TRBJ2-5; D is possibly TRBD2 (5 bases). Trimming pared 3 bases from V and 1 base from J, leaving 9 bases between. Germline CDR1 GTSNPN, CDR2 SVGIG (reference sequence). This CDR3 spans 13 amino acids. The variable domain in full, completed from reference TRBV30 and TRBJ2-5, reads SQTIHQWPATLVQPVGSPLSLECTVEGTSNPNLYWYRQAAGRGLQLLFYSVGIGQISSEVPQNLSASRPQDRQFILSSKKLLLSDSGFYLCAWSTGIQETQYFGPGTRLLVL.

This chain links TRBV18 with TRBJ2-2, with 12 bases aligning to TRBD1. CDR1 KGHSH and CDR2 LQKENI come from the germline V gene. The V gene end was trimmed by 3 bases and the J gene end by 7 bases; junction bases not matched to a gene: 6. The length of the CDR3 is 16 residues. The CDR3 region has the DNA TGTGCCAGCTCACCCCCGGGACAGGGGGCGGACGGGGAGCTGTTTTTT. Translation gives CASSPPGQGADGELFF.

The gene calls are TRBV19 and TRBJ1-2; TRBD1 matches 7 bases. V lost 5 bases, J lost 5 bases, and 5 bases stayed unmatched. The CDR3 is made up of 13 amino acids. Germline CDR1 reads LNHDA; CDR2 reads SQIVND (reference sequence). The CDR3 DNA follows: TGTGCCAGTAGTCCCCGGGACAGATATGGCTACACCTTC. This gives the protein CASSPRDRYGYTF. The full variable domain, rest sourced from reference TRBV19 and TRBJ1-2, is DGGITQSPKYLFRKEGQNVTLSCEQNLNHDAMYWYRQDPGQGLRLIYYSQIVNDFQKGDIAEGYSVSREKKESFPLTVTSAQKNPTAFYLCASSPRDRYGYTFGSGTRLTVV.

This chain connects TRBV30 to TRBJ1-4; no definite D call. This CDR3 is 15 amino acids long. Germline assignment: CDR1 GTSNPN and CDR2 SVGIG (reference sequence). Deletions cut 1 base from V and 9 bases from J, with 18 bases between. The CDR3 reads CAWSEAPEGPQKLFF. The CDR3 coding sequence is TGTGCCTGGAGTGAGGCCCCTGAGGGCCCTCAAAAACTGTTTTTT.

The CDR3 is CASTGLTTISSGANVLTF. The CDR3 DNA is TGCGCCAGCACAGGGTTGACAACTATTAGCTCTGGGGCCAACGTCCTGACTTTC. J is TRBJ2-6 and V is TRBV5-1; tentative D call: TRBD1 (5 bases). The CDR3 totals 18 residues. Per germline, CDR1 SGHRS and CDR2 YFSETQ. V was trimmed by 6 bases and J by 0 bases, leaving 19 bases between them.

V is TRBV18 and J is TRBJ2-3, with D maybe TRBD2 (6 bases). CDR3 size: 14 residues. From germline, CDR1 is KGHSH and CDR2 LQKENI. Trimming removed 5 bases from V and 2 bases from J, with 11 bases in between. In DNA form, the CDR3 reads TGTGCCAGCTCATTCGGAGGGCCCACAGATACGCAGTATTTT. Protein: CASSFGGPTDTQYF.

The chain uses TRBV7-9 and TRBJ1-3; perhaps TRBD1 as D (5 bases). CDR3 size: 17 residues. Trimming cost V 1 base and J 0 bases, with 13 bases left between them. The germline V gene has CDR1 SEHNR and CDR2 FQNEAQ (reference sequence). The CDR3 region has the DNA TGTGCCAGCAGCTTAGGTTTCTACAGGACCTCTGGAAACACCATATATTTT. This codes for CASSLGFYRTSGNTIYF.

The rearrangement joins TRBV9 to TRBJ2-3; 13 bases fit TRBD2. Germline trimming cut 5 bases from V and 6 bases from J; bases unmatched to any gene: 9. Germline V gene data show CDR1 as SGDLS and CDR2 as YYNGEE. The CDR3 has 16 amino acids. The CDR3 coding sequence is TGTGCCAGCAGTGAAAATCCGGGACTAGCGGGGGATACGCAGTATTTT. It specifies CASSENPGLAGDTQYF. Based on the CDR3 plus reference TRBV9 and TRBJ2-3, the full variable domain is DSGVTQTPKHLITATGQRVTLRCSPRSGDLSVYWYQQSLDQGLQFLIQYYNGEERAKGNILERFSAQQFPDLHSELNLSSLELGDSALYFCASSENPGLAGDTQYFGPGTRLTVL.

The chain employs TRBV19 and TRBJ1-2; D gene ambiguous. Trimming left V 9 bases short and J 7 bases short, with 24 bases between. Germline V gene data show CDR1 as LNHDA and CDR2 as SQIVND (reference sequence). The CDR3 sequence is 15 residues long. CDR3 region: CASTTLGGPRRGYTF. The CDR3 bases are TGTGCCAGCACCACCTTGGGCGGGCCCCGGCGTGGCTACACCTTC.

The J gene is TRBJ2-5, the V gene TRBV2; unclear D gene. There are 11 residues in the CDR3. CDR1 is SNHLY and CDR2 is FYNNEI in the germline V gene. Trimming pared 4 bases from V and 5 bases from J, leaving 5 bases between. CDR3 protein: CASSVSETQYF. CDR3 DNA: TGTGCCAGCAGTGTTTCGGAGACCCAGTACTTC.

The CDR3 is CASSLVHRASGNTIYF. As DNA, the CDR3 is TGTGCCAGCAGCTTAGTCCATAGAGCCTCTGGAAACACCATATATTTT. The rearrangement links TRBV7-2 to TRBJ1-3; D call uncertain. With 1 base removed from V and 0 bases from J, the gap between germline ends came to 10 bases. In germline, CDR1 is SGHTA, CDR2 FQGNSA. The CDR3 loop spans 16 amino acids.

V gene TRBV6-1 combines with J gene TRBJ1-2; no reliable D call. The germline V gene has CDR1 MNHNS and CDR2 SASEGT. This CDR3 spans 12 amino acids. Between the trimmed V and J ends, which lost 8 bases and 4 bases, there was a span of 11 bases. Here the CDR3 DNA reads TGTGCCAGCGCCCTAACGTCCTATGGCTACACCTTC. It is translated as CASALTSYGYTF.

V usage is TRBV18 and J usage is TRBJ2-3; D is perhaps TRBD2 (6 bases). The V end was cut by 3 bases, the J end by 3 bases, with 19 bases between. CDR1 KGHSH and CDR2 LQKENI come from the germline V gene. The CDR3 is 17 amino acids. CDR3 sequence reads: CASSPREGLGTTDTQYF. The CDR3 DNA follows: TGTGCCAGCTCACCTCGCGAGGGACTGGGAACGACAGATACGCAGTATTTT.

The chain recombines TRBV9 with TRBJ2-7, with a possible D match to TRBD2 (5 bases). The CDR3 length is 16 residues. V was cut by 4 bases and J by 5 bases, with 22 bases left in between. Germline V gives CDR1 SGDLS, CDR2 YYNGEE. CDR3: CASSQGTRAGTHEQYF. The CDR3 DNA reads as TGTGCCAGCAGCCAAGGCACGAGGGCGGGTACCCACGAGCAGTACTTC.

The table lists this clone with a count of one. This rearrangement joins TRBV6-5 to TRBJ1-4; the match to TRBD1 covers 9 bases. Germline lookup yields CDR1 MNHEY and CDR2 SVGAGI. The CDR3 is made up of 16 amino acids. V lost 3 bases to trimming and J lost 8 bases; unmatched junction nucleotides: 10. DNA for the CDR3: TGTGCCAGCAGTTATTCAAACAGGGGGCGAGGCGAAAAACTGTTTTTT. Residues: CASSYSNRGRGEKLFF.

The chain employs TRBV10-3 and TRBJ2-7; the match to TRBD2 covers 8 bases. Germline loops: CDR1 ENHRY, CDR2 SYGVKD. This CDR3 comprises 13 residues. The V segment lost 5 bases and the J segment 7 bases; nucleotides outside the gene matches: 7. CDR3 loop: CAISPRGGLEQYF. The CDR3 coding sequence is TGTGCCATCAGTCCCCGGGGGGGGCTGGAGCAGTACTTC.

This clone was seen a handful of times. This chain connects TRBV10-1 to TRBJ1-1; no clear D gene. V was cut by 5 bases and J by 0 bases, with 28 bases left in between. The CDR3 spans 20 residues. CDR1 WNHNN and CDR2 SYGVQD come from the germline V gene (reference sequence). CDR3 in DNA: TGCGCCAGCAGTTCCCCCGCCCCGGAGGATACCGCGGCGTTGAACACTGAAGCTTTCTTT. Translating gives CASSSPAPEDTAALNTEAFF.

The chain is built from TRBV9 and TRBJ1-3; the D gene is possibly TRBD1 (5 bases). The V end lost 3 bases, the J end lost 7 bases, and 20 bases lay between the germline ends. There are 16 residues in the CDR3. CDR1 is SGDLS and CDR2 is YYNGEE in the germline V gene. This CDR3 reads CASSARLGPLWNTIYF. CDR3 in DNA: TGTGCCAGCAGCGCGAGGTTGGGGCCTCTGTGGAACACCATATATTTT.

This clone showed up just once. The chain has TRBV6-1 and TRBJ1-2, with 7 bases fitting TRBD1. CDR3 length: 13 residues. Germline V gene sequence: CDR1 MNHNS, CDR2 SASEGT. Losses at the gene ends were 6 bases for V and 1 base for J; bases not matched to a gene: 2. The CDR3 loop is CASRGQLNYGYTF. CDR3 sequence (DNA): TGTGCCAGCAGGGGACAGCTTAACTATGGCTACACCTTC.